This TCR beta chain was documented in a study of cytomegalovirus exposure and HLA in healthy donors. Study-level results: Another analysis was done later, and it associated 17,000 or so TCR beta sequences with HLA alleles at 0.05 false discovery rate.

In germline, CDR1 is SEHNR, CDR2 FQNEAQ (reference sequence). The CDR3 sequence is 11 residues long. About this clone: Its cognate antigen is unknown. An end of the junction does not agree with germline; a read error may underlie this.

Vbeta (60) and Jbeta (13) primers were used in the PCR. Sequencing used immunoSEQ multiplex PCR; TCRdb keeps in-frame clones, though not all of them. The top ten hold around a quarter of the sample, which has around 85,000 clones, nearly 80% seen once. Sequencing was done on a sample of PBMCs. The receptor comes from a woman aged 45-65 years in good health and CMV-seropositive. This chain links TRBV7-9 with TRBJ2-7; D not certain. CDR3 loop: CSSSSTPEQYF. For the CDR3, the DNA is TGTTCCAGCAGCTCGACTCCCGAGCAGTACTTC.